Following are 30 T cell receptor beta chains from one sample sequenced in a study of Graves' ophthalmopathy and Graves' hyperthyroidism. TCR beta CDR3 regions were amplified from RNA transcripts. HTBI primers primed a first-round RT-PCR, and a second-round multiplex PCR followed. Each CDR3 protein is one row after TCRdb ran MiXCR on the multiplex PCR reads. The sample records about 410,000 distinct CDR3 sequences, 15% to 20% being singletons. Material for sequencing was peripheral blood. Receptor source: a woman younger than 35 with Graves' ophthalmopathy.

This clonotype was observed at least ten times. This chain links TRBV10-3 with TRBJ1-2; D possibly corresponds to TRBD1 (5 bases). Trimming removed 8 bases from V and 6 bases from J, with 22 bases in between. The germline V gene encodes CDR1 ENHRY and CDR2 SYGVKD. CDR3 length: 15 amino acids. CDR3 DNA sequence: TGTGCCATCGGCAATTCCGGGACCGCGAAGAATGGCTACACCTTC. Encoded protein: CAIGNSGTAKNGYTF.

This clonotype was observed at least ten times. The CDR3 protein is CASVSGANVLTF. The CDR3 DNA reads TGTGCCAGCGTCTCTGGGGCCAACGTCCTGACTTTC. The chain carries TRBV6-1 and TRBJ2-6; D not certain. Per the germline V gene, CDR1 is MNHNS and CDR2 is SASEGT. CDR3 length: 12 residues. V lost 8 bases and J 0 bases, leaving 2 bases between the germline ends.

At least ten counts were recorded for this clonotype. The chain combines TRBV15 with TRBJ2-7, with D possibly TRBD1 on 6 matching bases. Looked up from germline, CDR1 is LNHNV and CDR2 is YYDKDF (reference sequence). Trimming took off 2 bases at V and 5 bases at J, with 7 bases between the two ends. The CDR3 consists of 12 residues. The CDR3 bases are TGTGCCACCAGCAGATACAGGGACGAGCAGTACTTC. This sequence encodes CATSRYRDEQYF.

The chain has TRBV28 and TRBJ2-7; D is uncertain. CDR1 MDHEN and CDR2 SYDVKM come from the germline V gene. The germline V and J ends were trimmed by 5 bases and 6 bases, with 8 bases remaining between them. The CDR3 sequence is 11 residues long. CDR3 residues: CASSTPSEQYF. The CDR3 DNA reads as TGTGCCAGCAGTACCCCTTCCGAGCAGTACTTC. The full variable domain, completed using reference TRBV28 and TRBJ2-7, is DVKVTQSSRYLVKRTGEKVFLECVQDMDHENMFWYRQDPGLGLRLIYFSYDVKMKEKGDIPEGYSVSREKKERFSLILESASTNQTSMYLCASSTPSEQYFGPGTRLTVT.

This clonotype was detected many times. The chain has TRBV27 and TRBJ2-7, with TRBD2 matching over 7 bases. The CDR3 consists of 14 residues. The germline CDR1 and CDR2 sequences are MNHEY and SMNVEV (reference sequence). Trimming removed 5 bases from V and 8 bases from J; junction bases left unmatched: 12. This CDR3 reads CASSPRWEGLKQYF. The CDR3 DNA follows: TGTGCCAGCAGTCCCCGGTGGGAGGGATTGAAGCAGTACTTC.

The chain uses TRBV6-1 and TRBJ1-5, with D maybe TRBD1 (6 bases). Germline loops: CDR1 MNHNS, CDR2 SASEGT. CDR3 length equals 17 residues. Trimming shortened V by 3 bases and J by 3 bases, and 18 bases separated the two germline ends. CDR3 bases: TGTGCCAGCAGTGATACCGTGGAAGGGGGTCCCAATCAGCCCCAGCATTTT. Translating gives CASSDTVEGGPNQPQHF.

In this sample, this clonotype turned up many times. The gene calls are TRBV29-1 and TRBJ1-1; maybe TRBD1 (5 bases). The V gene lost 5 bases and the J gene lost 7 bases, with 11 bases spanning the gap. The CDR3 runs to 11 residues. Germline CDR1 reads SQVTM; CDR2 reads ANQGSEA. This chain's CDR3 is CSVLRGIEAFF. CDR3 DNA: TGCAGCGTTCTTAGGGGCATTGAAGCTTTCTTT.

This clonotype was found many times. The CDR3 sequence: CASSRDRDGDGPPYEQYF. DNA for the CDR3: TGTGCCAGCAGTAGAGACAGGGACGGAGACGGGCCGCCCTACGAGCAGTACTTC. The chain links TRBV9 to TRBJ2-7, with 7 nucleotides matching TRBD1. Germline lookup yields CDR1 SGDLS and CDR2 YYNGEE. The length of the CDR3 is 18 residues. The J segment lost 2 bases and the V segment lost 5 bases, leaving 19 bases of the junction unmatched.

This clonotype has a count of ten or more. The chain carries TRBV6-1 and TRBJ2-7; D not resolved. V gave up 4 bases and J gave up 5 bases, with 3 bases separating them. Germline V gene sequence: CDR1 MNHNS, CDR2 SASEGT. This CDR3 is 10 amino acids long. The CDR3 spells CASSVHEQYF. For the CDR3, the DNA is TGTGCCAGCAGTGTCCACGAGCAGTACTTC.

The gene calls are TRBV7-2 and TRBJ2-6; D is possibly TRBD2 (7 bases). The CDR3 runs to 15 residues. Trimming left V 8 bases short and J 2 bases short, with 13 bases between. Germline CDR1 and CDR2: SGHTA and FQGNSA. For the CDR3, the DNA is TGTGCCAGCGGGAAGGGGGGGGCTGGGGCCAACGTCCTGACTTTC. As protein: CASGKGGAGANVLTF.

This clonotype was counted many times. The V gene is TRBV12-3 or TRBV12-4, the J gene TRBJ1-3; no clear D. The length of the CDR3 is 16 residues. V was clipped by 8 bases and J by 4 bases, with 21 bases between them. The DNA of the CDR3 is TGTGCCAGCCTTGGGCCCTTAGGGTTAAAGGGAAACACCATATATTTT. Translation gives CASLGPLGLKGNTIYF.

This clonotype was detected many times. An end of the junction differs from the germline gene, which may be a read error. The V call is TRBV7-3, the J call TRBJ1-2; D possibly corresponds to TRBD1 (5 bases). Germline assignment: CDR1 SGHTA and CDR2 FQGTGA. There are 13 residues in the CDR3. The chain's CDR3 is CASSLGPNYGYTF. In DNA, the CDR3 is TGCGCCAGCAGCTTGGGACCTAACTATGGCTACACCTTC.

This clonotype was detected many times. The chain joins TRBV11-2 to TRBJ2-7; D is possibly TRBD1 (5 bases). Germline assignment: CDR1 SGHAT and CDR2 FQNNGV. There are 16 residues in the CDR3. The germline V and J ends were trimmed by 4 bases and 2 bases, with 18 bases remaining between them. The CDR3 bases are TGTGCCAGCAGCTCACCTCAGGGTCTGTTCACCTACGAGCAGTACTTC. Translating gives CASSSPQGLFTYEQYF.

The table lists this clonotype with many counts. V is TRBV2 and J is TRBJ2-7; TRBD2 aligns across 14 bases. CDR3 length: 15 amino acids. The V gene end was trimmed by 5 bases and the J gene end by 6 bases; junction bases not matched to a gene: 6. The germline CDR1 and CDR2 sequences are SNHLY and FYNNEI. CDR3 nucleotide sequence: TGTGCCAGCAGTTTGGGACTAGCGGGAGTACGCGAGCAGTACTTC. Its protein product is CASSLGLAGVREQYF. Combining the CDR3 with reference TRBV2 and TRBJ2-7 gives the whole variable domain EPEVTQTPSHQVTQMGQEVILRCVPISNHLYFYWYRQILGQKVEFLVSFYNNEISEKSEIFDDQFSVERPDGSNFTLKIRSTKLEDSAMYFCASSLGLAGVREQYFGPGTRLTVT.

This clonotype was counted ten times or more. This chain uses TRBV2 with TRBJ1-1; 8 bases match TRBD1. The J segment lost 7 bases and the V segment lost 1 base, leaving 2 bases of the junction unmatched. Per germline, CDR1 SNHLY and CDR2 FYNNEI. The CDR3 loop spans 13 amino acids. The CDR3 spells CASSEGTGIEAFF. The CDR3 DNA sequence: TGTGCCAGCAGTGAAGGGACAGGGATTGAAGCTTTCTTT.

This clonotype was seen ten or more times. The J gene is TRBJ2-6, the V gene TRBV9; D remains ambiguous. CDR3 length: 17 amino acids. Germline V gene lookup returns CDR1 SGDLS and CDR2 YYNGEE. Trimming took 4 bases from V and 0 from J, leaving 14 bases between them. The CDR3 region has the DNA TGTGCCAGCAGCCCTCGACCGATACGCTCTGGGGCCAACGTCCTGACTTTC. It is translated as CASSPRPIRSGANVLTF.

The gene calls are TRBV6-2 or TRBV6-3 and TRBJ2-5; 8 bases match TRBD2. Trimming cost V 6 bases and J 4 bases; bases outside gene matches: 7. In germline, CDR1 is MNHEY, CDR2 SVGEGT. The CDR3 sequence is 14 residues long. The CDR3 DNA sequence: TGTGCCAGCAGCCCCATGCTAGCGGGAGAGACCCAGTACTTC. Protein sequence: CASSPMLAGETQYF.

The sample holds many counts of this clonotype. The chain's CDR3 is CASSIKIGNQPQHF. Written as DNA, the CDR3 is TGTGCCAGTAGTATCAAGATCGGCAATCAGCCCCAGCATTTT. The chain employs TRBV19 and TRBJ1-5, with D unclear. The V gene lost 3 bases and the J gene lost 2 bases, with 8 bases spanning the gap. Germline V gives CDR1 LNHDA, CDR2 SQIVND (reference sequence). This CDR3 spans 14 amino acids. Combining the CDR3 with reference TRBV19 and TRBJ1-5 gives the whole variable domain DGGITQSPKYLFRKEGQNVTLSCEQNLNHDAMYWYRQDPGQGLRLIYYSQIVNDFQKGDIAEGYSVSREKKESFPLTVTSAQKNPTAFYLCASSIKIGNQPQHFGDGTRLSIL.

This clonotype was found many times. The V call is TRBV2, the J call TRBJ2-5; TRBD2 might be the D (6 bases). Germline CDR1 reads SNHLY; CDR2 reads FYNNEI. The CDR3 length is 12 residues. Trimming took 11 bases from V and 1 from J, leaving 11 bases between them. This CDR3 is CAGAGSQETQYF. Written as DNA, the CDR3 is TGTGCCGGGGCGGGGAGCCAAGAGACCCAGTACTTC.

This clonotype has only a few counts. V gene TRBV6-5 combines with J gene TRBJ2-7; D gene uncertain. CDR3 length equals 14 residues. Germline CDR1 reads MNHEY; CDR2 reads SVGAGI. Trimming removed 0 bases at V and 2 bases at J, with 8 bases between. CDR3 protein: CASSYSYSTYEQYF. The CDR3, as DNA: TGTGCCAGCAGTTACTCGTACAGCACCTACGAGCAGTACTTC.

This clonotype was recorded many times. The J gene is TRBJ2-2, the V gene TRBV28, with 8 bases aligning to TRBD2. The V segment lost 4 bases and the J segment 1 base; nucleotides outside the gene matches: 5. This CDR3 contains 16 residues. The V gene's germline CDR1 is MDHEN and CDR2 SYDVKM. CDR3 amino acids: CASSSPGLGNTGELFF. CDR3 DNA sequence: TGTGCCAGCAGTTCGCCGGGACTAGGGAACACCGGGGAGCTGTTTTTT.

In this sample, this clonotype turned up many times. The V call is TRBV12-3 or TRBV12-4, the J call TRBJ2-2; TRBD1 matches 7 bases. The CDR3 has 14 residues. V gave up 7 bases and J gave up 5 bases; unmatched junction bases: 7. Here the CDR3 DNA reads TGTGCCAGCACCCCGGGACAGATTACCGGGGAGCTGTTTTTT. Its translation is CASTPGQITGELFF.

This clonotype was counted many times. V gene TRBV2 combines with J gene TRBJ2-7, with 9 bases lining up with TRBD2. This CDR3 has 14 amino acids. J was trimmed by 3 bases and V by 4 bases; bases with no gene match: 4. CDR1 and CDR2 (germline): SNHLY, FYNNEI. CDR3 region: CASSVAGVYYEQYF. As DNA, the CDR3 is TGTGCCAGCAGTGTAGCGGGGGTCTACTACGAGCAGTACTTC.

This clonotype showed up many times. The chain carries TRBV9 and TRBJ2-3; a possible D gene is TRBD2 (7 bases). The CDR3 sequence is 15 residues long. With 3 bases removed from V and 1 base from J, the gap between germline ends came to 12 bases. Germline lookup yields CDR1 SGDLS and CDR2 YYNGEE. The CDR3 spells CASSGGAGGTDTQYF. The CDR3 DNA reads as TGTGCCAGCAGCGGGGGGGCGGGGGGCACAGATACGCAGTATTTT.

This clonotype was observed many times. The J gene is TRBJ1-1, the V gene TRBV6-2 or TRBV6-3; tentative D call: TRBD1 (6 bases). CDR3 size: 16 residues. The V end was cut by 3 bases, the J end by 5 bases, with 19 bases between. Per the germline V gene, CDR1 is MNHEY and CDR2 is SVGEGT. The CDR3 loop is CASSYIGGRVRTEAFF. In nucleotides, the CDR3 is TGTGCCAGCAGTTATATCGGGGGCCGGGTGAGAACTGAAGCTTTCTTT.

This clonotype was observed at least ten times. The chain recombines TRBV12-3 or TRBV12-4 with TRBJ1-5; 9 bases are shared with TRBD1. This CDR3 region has 15 residues. V lost 6 bases to trimming and J lost 7 bases; unmatched junction nucleotides: 10. The CDR3 here is CASSLGQGFYQPQHF. The CDR3 coding sequence is TGTGCCAGCAGCCTAGGACAGGGGTTTTACCAGCCCCAGCATTTT.

This clonotype showed up many times. The gene calls are TRBV27 and TRBJ2-7; tentative D call: TRBD2 (6 bases). The CDR3 is 16 amino acids. Between the trimmed V and J ends, which lost 2 bases and 0 bases, there was a span of 14 bases. Germline V lookup: CDR1 MNHEY, CDR2 SMNVEV (reference sequence). CDR3 coding DNA: TGTGCCAGCAGTTTAAGTAGGGACGGGAGCTCCTACGAGCAGTACTTC. It codes for CASSLSRDGSSYEQYF.

This rearrangement joins TRBV12-3 or TRBV12-4 to TRBJ1-2, with a weak D call TRBD1 (5 bases). V lost 3 bases, J lost 4 bases, and 15 bases lay in between. This CDR3 has 15 residues. CDR3 residues: CASSLGVLEGYGYTF. The CDR3 DNA reads TGTGCCAGCAGTTTGGGGGTGCTCGAGGGCTATGGCTACACCTTC.

This clonotype was seen at least ten times. The V and J genes are TRBV15 and TRBJ2-2, with 8 bases lining up with TRBD1. Germline assignment: CDR1 LNHNV and CDR2 YYDKDF (reference sequence). The CDR3 is made up of 16 amino acids. Losses at the gene ends were 0 bases for V and 7 bases for J; bases not matched to a gene: 7. The CDR3 sequence is CATSRDLGRGRGELFF. CDR3 bases: TGTGCCACCAGCAGAGATCTTGGCAGGGGGCGCGGGGAGCTGTTTTTT.

On this clonotype: At one of its ends the junction is not consistent with the germline gene, which may arise from a read error. This chain links TRBV24-1 with TRBJ1-5; 9 bases match TRBD1. Germline assignment: CDR1 KGHDR and CDR2 SFDVKD. The CDR3 is 16 residues long. The chain's CDR3 is CATSDGQGLWNQPQHF. The CDR3 region has the DNA TGCGCCACCAGTGATGGACAGGGGCTGTGGAATCAGCCCCAGCATTTT.